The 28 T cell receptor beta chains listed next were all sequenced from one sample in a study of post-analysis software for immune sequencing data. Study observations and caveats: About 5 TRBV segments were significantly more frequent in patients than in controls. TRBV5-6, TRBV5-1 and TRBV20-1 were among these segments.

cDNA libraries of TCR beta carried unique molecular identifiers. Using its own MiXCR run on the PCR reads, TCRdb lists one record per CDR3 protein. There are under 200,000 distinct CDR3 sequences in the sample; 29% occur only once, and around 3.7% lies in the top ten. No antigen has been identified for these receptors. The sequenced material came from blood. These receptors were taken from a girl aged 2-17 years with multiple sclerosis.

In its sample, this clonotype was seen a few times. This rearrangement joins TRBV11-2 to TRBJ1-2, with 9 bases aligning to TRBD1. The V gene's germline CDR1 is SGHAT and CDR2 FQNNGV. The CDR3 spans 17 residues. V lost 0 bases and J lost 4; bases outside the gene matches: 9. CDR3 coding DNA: TGTGCCAGCAGCTTAGATCCAGGACAGGGGTGGATCTATGGCTACACCTTC. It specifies CASSLDPGQGWIYGYTF.

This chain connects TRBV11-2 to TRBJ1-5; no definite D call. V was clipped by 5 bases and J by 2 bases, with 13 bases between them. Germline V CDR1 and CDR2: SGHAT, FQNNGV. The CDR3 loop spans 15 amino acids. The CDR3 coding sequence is TGTGCCAGCAGCCGGAGGGAGTCGGGCAATCAGCCCCAGCATTTT. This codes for CASSRRESGNQPQHF.

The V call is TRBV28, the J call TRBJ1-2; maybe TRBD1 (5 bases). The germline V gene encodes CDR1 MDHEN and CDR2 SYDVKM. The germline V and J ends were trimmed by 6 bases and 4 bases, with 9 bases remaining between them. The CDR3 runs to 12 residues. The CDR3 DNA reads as TGTGCCAGCAGCCCCCAGGGCTATGGCTACACCTTC. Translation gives CASSPQGYGYTF.

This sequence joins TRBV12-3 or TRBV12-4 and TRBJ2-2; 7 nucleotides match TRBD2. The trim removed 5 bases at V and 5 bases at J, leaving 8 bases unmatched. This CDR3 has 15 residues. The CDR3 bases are TGTGCCAGCAGTCTACGGGGGGTGGGGACCGGGGAGCTGTTTTTT. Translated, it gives CASSLRGVGTGELFF.

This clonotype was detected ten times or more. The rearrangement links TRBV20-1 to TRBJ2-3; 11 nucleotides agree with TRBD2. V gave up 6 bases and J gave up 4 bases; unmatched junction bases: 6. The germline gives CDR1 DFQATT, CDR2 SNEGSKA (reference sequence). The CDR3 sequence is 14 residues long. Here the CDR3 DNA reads TGCAGTGCCGACCTAGCGGGAGGCCCAGATACGCAGTATTTT. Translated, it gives CSADLAGGPDTQYF.

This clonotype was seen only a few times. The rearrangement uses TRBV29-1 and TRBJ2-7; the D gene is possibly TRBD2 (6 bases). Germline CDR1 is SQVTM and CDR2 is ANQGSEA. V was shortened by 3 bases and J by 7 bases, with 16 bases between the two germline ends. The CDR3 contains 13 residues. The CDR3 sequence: CSVDRGSYNEQYF. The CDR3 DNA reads TGCAGCGTTGATCGGGGGTCCTACAATGAGCAGTACTTC.

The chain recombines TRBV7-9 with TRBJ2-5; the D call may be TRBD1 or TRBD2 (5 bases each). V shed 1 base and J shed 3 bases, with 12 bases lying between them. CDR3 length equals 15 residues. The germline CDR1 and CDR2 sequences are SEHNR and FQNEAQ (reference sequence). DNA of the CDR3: TGTGCCAGCAGCTTAGAACGGGGCCTTAAAGAGACCCAGTACTTC. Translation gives CASSLERGLKETQYF.

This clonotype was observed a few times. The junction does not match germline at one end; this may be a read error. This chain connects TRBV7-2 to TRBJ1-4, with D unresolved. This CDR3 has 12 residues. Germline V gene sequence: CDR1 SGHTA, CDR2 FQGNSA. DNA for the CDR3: TGTGCCAGCAGCTTGGGAACGGAAAAACGGTTTTTT. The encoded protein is CASSLGTEKRFF. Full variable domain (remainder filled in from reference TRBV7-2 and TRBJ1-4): GAGVSQSPSNKVTEKGKDVELRCDPISGHTALYWYRQSLGQGLEFLIYFQGNSAPDKSGLPSDRFSAERTGGSVSTLTIQRTQQEDSAVYLCASSLGTEKRFFGSGTQLSVL.

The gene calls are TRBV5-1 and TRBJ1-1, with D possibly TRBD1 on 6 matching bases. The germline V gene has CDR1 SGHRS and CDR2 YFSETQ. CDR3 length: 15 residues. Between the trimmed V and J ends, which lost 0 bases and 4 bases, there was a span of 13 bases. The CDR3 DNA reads TGCGCCAGCAGCTTGGAACGCGCAGGGGCCACTGAAGCTTTCTTT. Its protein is CASSLERAGATEAFF.

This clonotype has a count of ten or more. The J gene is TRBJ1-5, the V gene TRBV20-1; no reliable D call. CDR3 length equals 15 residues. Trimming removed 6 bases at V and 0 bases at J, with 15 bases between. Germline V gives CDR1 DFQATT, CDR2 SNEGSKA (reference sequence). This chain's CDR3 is CSANRDGNSNQPQHF. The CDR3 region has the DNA TGCAGTGCGAACAGAGATGGCAATAGCAATCAGCCCCAGCATTTT.

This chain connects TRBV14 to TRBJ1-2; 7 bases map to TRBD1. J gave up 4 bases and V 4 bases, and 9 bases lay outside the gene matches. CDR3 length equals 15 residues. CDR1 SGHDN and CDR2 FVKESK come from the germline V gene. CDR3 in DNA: TGTGCCAGCAGCCCAGGGGGGGGGCTCGGCTATGGCTACACCTTC. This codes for CASSPGGGLGYGYTF.

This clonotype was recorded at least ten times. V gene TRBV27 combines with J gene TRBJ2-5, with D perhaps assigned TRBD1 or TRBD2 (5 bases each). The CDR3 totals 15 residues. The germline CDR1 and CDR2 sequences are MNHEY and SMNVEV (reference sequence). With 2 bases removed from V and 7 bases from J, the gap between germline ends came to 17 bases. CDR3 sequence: CASSLLGTYHRTQYF. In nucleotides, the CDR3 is TGTGCCAGCAGTTTACTCGGGACCTATCATAGGACCCAGTACTTC.

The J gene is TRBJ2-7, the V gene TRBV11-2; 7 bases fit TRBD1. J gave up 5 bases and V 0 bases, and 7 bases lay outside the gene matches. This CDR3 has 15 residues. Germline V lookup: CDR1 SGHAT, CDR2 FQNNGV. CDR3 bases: TGTGCCAGCAGCTTAGAAGGGGGCGCTTCTAACGAGCAGTACTTC. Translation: CASSLEGGASNEQYF.

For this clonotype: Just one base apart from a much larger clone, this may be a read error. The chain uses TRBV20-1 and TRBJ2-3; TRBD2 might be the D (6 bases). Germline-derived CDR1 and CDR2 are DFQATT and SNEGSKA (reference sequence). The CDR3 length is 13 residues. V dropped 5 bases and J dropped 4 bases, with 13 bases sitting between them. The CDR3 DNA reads TGCAGTGCTGGGGGGACTCCGGCAGATACGCAGTATTTT. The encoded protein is CSAGGTPADTQYF.

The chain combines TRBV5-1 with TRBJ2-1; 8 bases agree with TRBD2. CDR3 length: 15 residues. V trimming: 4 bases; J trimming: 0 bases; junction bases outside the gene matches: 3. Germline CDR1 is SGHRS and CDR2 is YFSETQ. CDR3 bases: TGCGCCAGCAGCGCCGGGACTAGCTCCTACAATGAGCAGTTCTTC. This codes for CASSAGTSSYNEQFF.

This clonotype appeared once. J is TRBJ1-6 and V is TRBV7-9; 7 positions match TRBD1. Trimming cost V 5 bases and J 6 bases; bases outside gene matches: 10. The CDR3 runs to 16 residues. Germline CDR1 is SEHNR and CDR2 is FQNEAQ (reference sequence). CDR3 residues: CASSPRTRDSNSPLHF. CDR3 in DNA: TGTGCCAGCAGCCCTCGGACCCGGGACAGTAATTCACCCCTCCACTTT. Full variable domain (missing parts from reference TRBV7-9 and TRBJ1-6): DTGVSQNPRHKITKRGQNVTFRCDPISEHNRLYWYRQTLGQGPEFLTYFQNEAQLEKSRLLSDRFSAERPKGSFSTLEIQRTEQGDSAMYLCASSPRTRDSNSPLHFGNGTRLTVT.

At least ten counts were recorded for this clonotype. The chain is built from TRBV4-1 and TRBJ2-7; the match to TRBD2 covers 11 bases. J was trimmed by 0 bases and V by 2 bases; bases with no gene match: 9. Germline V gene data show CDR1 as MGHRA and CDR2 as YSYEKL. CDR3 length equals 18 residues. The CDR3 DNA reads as TGCGCCAGCAGCCAATCGCTAGCGGGAGGATCCAGCTCCTACGAGCAGTACTTC. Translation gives CASSQSLAGGSSSYEQYF.

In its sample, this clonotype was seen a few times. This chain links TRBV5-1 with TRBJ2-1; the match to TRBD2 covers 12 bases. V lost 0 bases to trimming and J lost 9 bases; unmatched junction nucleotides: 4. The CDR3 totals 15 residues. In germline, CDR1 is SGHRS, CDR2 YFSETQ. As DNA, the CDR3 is TGCGCCAGCAGCTTGGCTAGCGGGAGGGCGATTGAGCAGTTCTTC. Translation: CASSLASGRAIEQFF.

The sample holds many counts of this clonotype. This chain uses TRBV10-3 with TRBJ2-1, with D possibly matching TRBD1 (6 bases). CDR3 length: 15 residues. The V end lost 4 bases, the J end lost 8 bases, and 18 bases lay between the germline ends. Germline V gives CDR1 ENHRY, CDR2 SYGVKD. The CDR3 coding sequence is TGTGCCATCAGTGGGGGGCAGGGGCGTGTGGATGAGCAGTTCTTC. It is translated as CAISGGQGRVDEQFF.

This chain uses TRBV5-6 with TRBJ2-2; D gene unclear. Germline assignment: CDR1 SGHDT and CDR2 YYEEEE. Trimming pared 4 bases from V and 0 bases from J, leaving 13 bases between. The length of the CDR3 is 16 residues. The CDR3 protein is CASSPLRTANTGELFF. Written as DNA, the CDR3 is TGTGCCAGCAGCCCGCTGCGGACCGCGAACACCGGGGAGCTGTTTTTT.

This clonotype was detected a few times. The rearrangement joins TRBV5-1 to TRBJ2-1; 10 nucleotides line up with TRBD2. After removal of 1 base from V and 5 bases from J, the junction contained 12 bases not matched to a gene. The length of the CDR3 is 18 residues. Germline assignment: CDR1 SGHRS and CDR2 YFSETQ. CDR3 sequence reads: CASSLMQYPSGGHNEQFF. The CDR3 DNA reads TGCGCCAGCAGCTTGATGCAGTATCCTAGCGGGGGTCACAATGAGCAGTTCTTC.

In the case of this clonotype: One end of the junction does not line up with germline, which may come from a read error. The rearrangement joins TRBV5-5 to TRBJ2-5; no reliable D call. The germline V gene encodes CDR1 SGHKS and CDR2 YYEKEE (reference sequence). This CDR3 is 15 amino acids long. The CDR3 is CTSSLRETKWETQYF. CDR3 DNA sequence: TGTACCAGCAGCCTACGTGAAACTAAATGGGAGACCCAGTACTTC. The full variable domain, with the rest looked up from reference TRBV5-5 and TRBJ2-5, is DAGVTQSPTHLIKTRGQQVTLRCSPISGHKSVSWYQQVLGQGPQFIFQYYEKEERGRGNFPDRFSARQFPNYSSELNVNALLLGDSALYLCTSSLRETKWETQYFGPGTRLLVL.

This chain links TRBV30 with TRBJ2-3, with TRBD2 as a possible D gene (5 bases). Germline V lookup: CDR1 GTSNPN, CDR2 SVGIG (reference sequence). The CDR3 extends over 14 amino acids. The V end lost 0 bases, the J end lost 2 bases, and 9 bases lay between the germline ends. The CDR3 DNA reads TGTGCCTGGAGTGTACGGCTAGCCACAGATACGCAGTATTTT. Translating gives CAWSVRLATDTQYF.

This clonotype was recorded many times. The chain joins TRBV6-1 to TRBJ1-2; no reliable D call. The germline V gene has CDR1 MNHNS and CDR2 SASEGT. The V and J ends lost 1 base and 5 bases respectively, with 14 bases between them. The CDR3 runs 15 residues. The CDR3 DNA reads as TGTGCCAGCAGTGAAGACCCCCGGGGTCAGTATGGCTACACCTTC. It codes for CASSEDPRGQYGYTF.

The CDR3 spells CASSGWGETQYF. The CDR3 DNA is TGTGCCAGCAGTGGCTGGGGGGAGACCCAGTACTTC. This rearrangement joins TRBV12-3 or TRBV12-4 to TRBJ2-5, with D tentatively TRBD1 or TRBD2 (5 bases each). This CDR3 is 12 amino acids long. V dropped 5 bases and J dropped 5 bases, with 9 bases sitting between them.

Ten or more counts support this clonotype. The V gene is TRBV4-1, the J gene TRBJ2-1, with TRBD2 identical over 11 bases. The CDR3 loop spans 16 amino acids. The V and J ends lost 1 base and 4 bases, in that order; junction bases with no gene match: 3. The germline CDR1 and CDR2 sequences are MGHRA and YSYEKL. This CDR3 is CASSQAPSGGYNEQFF. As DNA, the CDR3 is TGCGCCAGCAGCCAAGCGCCTAGCGGGGGGTACAATGAGCAGTTCTTC.

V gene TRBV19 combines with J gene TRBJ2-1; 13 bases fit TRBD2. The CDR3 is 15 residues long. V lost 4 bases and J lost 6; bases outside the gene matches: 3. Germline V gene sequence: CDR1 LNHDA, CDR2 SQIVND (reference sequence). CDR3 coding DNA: TGTGCCAGTAGTAGAGGACTAGCGGGAGTCAATGAGCAGTTCTTC. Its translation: CASSRGLAGVNEQFF.

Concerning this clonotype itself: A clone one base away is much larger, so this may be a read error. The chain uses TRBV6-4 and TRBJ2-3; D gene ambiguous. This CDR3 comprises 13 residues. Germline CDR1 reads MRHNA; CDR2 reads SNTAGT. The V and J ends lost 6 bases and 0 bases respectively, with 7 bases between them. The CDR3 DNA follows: TGTGCCAGCAGGGTGAAGAGCACAGATACGCAGTATTTT. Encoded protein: CASRVKSTDTQYF.